The entry below gives a single TCR beta chain sequence along with its context. Only one count was recorded for this clone. Its cognate antigen has yet to be identified. Qualities for individual bases were not recorded, and no much larger clone is one base off. This record belongs to a study of CD8+ T cells in alopecia areata (dated by TCRdb to 2017 to 2018). Regarding the study in general: The treated patients took part in an open-label pilot trial in which moderate-to-severe alopecia areata was treated with oral tofacitinib at 5 to 10 mg twice daily. For the treated patients, the SALT score, which quantifies what percentage of scalp surface area is affected, served as the measure of disease severity. Scalp tissue and sorted CD4+ and CD8+ peripheral blood T cells from patchy and totalis/universalis alopecia areata patients and from healthy controls were covered by human TCRbeta sequencing. Patients stayed on tofacitinib for 6 to 18 months and then had 6 months of follow-up off drug so that delayed response and recurrence could be assessed. Amplification of TCRbeta CDR3 regions was done by immunoSEQ multiplex PCR using 35 Vbeta forward primers and 13 Jbeta reverse primers. In both human patients and the C3H/HeJ mouse model, the study applied high-throughput TCRbeta sequencing to look at T cell clonal expansion in alopecia areata. Patients on tofacitinib were biopsied at baseline and after 4 and 24 weeks of treatment, and several of the patients also had a later scalp biopsy. RNA came from the PAXgene miRNA kit for fixed scalp, the miRNeasy kit for PBMCs, and the RNeasy kit for mouse skin. Clonality in the scalp was compared among normal scalp (n=4), patchy alopecia areata scalp (n=8), and alopecia totalis/universalis scalp (n=8). Overall results and qualifications from the work: Many expanded lesional clones persisted in scalp and blood during tofacitinib treatment, which may partly explain relapse after stopping treatment. Shared TCR sequences between patients were less evident than in mice, which may be partly attributable to HLA diversity in the patient population. Tofacitinib significantly lowered scalp clonality and the number of expanded CD8+ clones among the top 100 scalp clones. Compared with normal scalp, lesional scalp had higher clonality and more expanded CD8+ clones, particularly in alopecia totalis/universalis, a pattern that suggests antigenic drive. Because the treated cohort was small and had only one nonresponder, larger studies are needed to examine links between baseline CD8+ expansion and response. Unlike mouse skin, where gammadelta T cells dominate, normal human skin contains resident alphabeta T cells that get sequenced too, which complicates analysis of the scalp TCR repertoire.

What the time point label conveys for this sample: 24 weeks on oral tofacitinib. The treatment or condition label corresponds to: oral pan-JAK inhibitor, 5-10 mg twice daily. Peripheral blood and lesional scalp punch biopsies were obtained from patients with alopecia areata. After PBMCs were isolated by density centrifugation and stained for CD3, CD4 and CD8, a FACSAria was used to sort CD4+ and CD8+ T cells. Library method: the immunoSEQ multiplex PCR assay. For TCR sequencing, RNA was extracted from every sample and reverse transcribed into cDNA to serve as template. SuperScript III was used to make first-strand cDNA, primed with a 2:1 mix of oligo-dT and random hexamers. Amplification bias was assessed with a synthetic immune receptor repertoire, and residual bias was removed computationally. In the authors' own workflow: Raw reads were preprocessed to remove errors, and CDR3 was defined according to IMGT conventions as the region from the conserved cysteine to phenylalanine. To get clonality, Shannon entropy was normalized by log2 of the number of productive unique TCRs and the result was subtracted from 1. Whether each scalp clone was CD4 or CD8 was inferred by checking scalp TCRbeta sequences against the CD4 and CD8 repertoires from sorted blood. Drawn from immuneACCESS, this table holds only the in-frame rearrangements with V and J called that TCRdb kept. Clones are partly lost; checked studies trace under half to an unresolved V gene and leave the rest unexplained. The V and J calls and clone size were taken over from that table, and D and trimming were inferred from the DNA. The sample includes roughly 110,000 clones, with about 83% observed a single time. The biggest ten clones account for roughly a quarter of the sample.

The source is a human donor with alopecia areata. The sample in question was CD8+ T cells sorted from blood, obtained at week 24, from a patient treated with tofacitinib.

The DNA reads TGTGCCAGCAGTGAAGCGCTTGGGGAGCAGTACTTC. It translates to CASSEALGEQYF. The chain joins TRBV2 to TRBJ2-7, with the D gene not confidently named. The V end loses 0 bases and the J end loses 7 bases, and a stretch of 7 bases separates them. Measured from the cysteine to the phenylalanine, the CDR3 is 12 residues long. The CDR3 DNA has 36 bases and is translated from base 1. CDR1 SNHLY and CDR2 FYNNEI are derived from the germline V gene.